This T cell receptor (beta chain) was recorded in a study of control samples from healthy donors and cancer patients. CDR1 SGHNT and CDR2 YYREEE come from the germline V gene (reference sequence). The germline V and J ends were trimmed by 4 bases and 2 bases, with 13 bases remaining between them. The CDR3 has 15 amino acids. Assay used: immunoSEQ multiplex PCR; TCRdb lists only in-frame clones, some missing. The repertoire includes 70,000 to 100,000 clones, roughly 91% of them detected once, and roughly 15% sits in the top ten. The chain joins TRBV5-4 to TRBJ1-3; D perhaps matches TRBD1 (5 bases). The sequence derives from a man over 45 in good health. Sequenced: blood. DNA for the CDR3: TGTGCCAGCAGCCCTGGAGGGGCGGCTGGAAACACCATATATTTT. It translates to CASSPGGAAGNTIYF.